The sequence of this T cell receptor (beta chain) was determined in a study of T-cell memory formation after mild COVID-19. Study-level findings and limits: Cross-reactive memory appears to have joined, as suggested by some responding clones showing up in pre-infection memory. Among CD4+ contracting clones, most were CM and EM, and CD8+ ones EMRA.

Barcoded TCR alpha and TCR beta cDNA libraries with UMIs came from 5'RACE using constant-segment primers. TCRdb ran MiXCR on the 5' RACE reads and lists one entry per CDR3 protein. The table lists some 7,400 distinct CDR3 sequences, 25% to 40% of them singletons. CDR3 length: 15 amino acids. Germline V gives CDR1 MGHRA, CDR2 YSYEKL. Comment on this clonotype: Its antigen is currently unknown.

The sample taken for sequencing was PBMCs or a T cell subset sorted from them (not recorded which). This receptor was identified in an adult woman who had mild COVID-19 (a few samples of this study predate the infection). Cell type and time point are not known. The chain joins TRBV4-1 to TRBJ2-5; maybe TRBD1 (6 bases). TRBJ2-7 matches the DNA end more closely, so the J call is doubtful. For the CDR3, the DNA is TGCGCCAGCAGTACGTTACCTGACAGGAACTACGAGCAGTACTTC. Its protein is CASSTLPDRNYEQYF.